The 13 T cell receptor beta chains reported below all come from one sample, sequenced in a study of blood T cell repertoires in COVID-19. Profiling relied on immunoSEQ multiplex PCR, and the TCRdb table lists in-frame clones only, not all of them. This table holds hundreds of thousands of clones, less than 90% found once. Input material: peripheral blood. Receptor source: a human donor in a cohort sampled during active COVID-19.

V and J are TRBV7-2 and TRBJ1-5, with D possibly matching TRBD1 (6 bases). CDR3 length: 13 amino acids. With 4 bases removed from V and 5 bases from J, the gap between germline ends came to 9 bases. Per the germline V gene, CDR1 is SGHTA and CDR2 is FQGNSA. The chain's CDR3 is CASSSGQYQPQHF. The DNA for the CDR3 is TGTGCCAGCAGCTCTGGACAGTATCAGCCCCAGCATTTT.

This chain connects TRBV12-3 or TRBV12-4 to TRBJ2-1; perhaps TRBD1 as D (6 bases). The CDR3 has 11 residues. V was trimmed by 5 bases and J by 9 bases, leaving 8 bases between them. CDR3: CASSRGGEQFF. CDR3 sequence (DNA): TGTGCCAGCAGTAGAGGGGGTGAGCAGTTCTTC.

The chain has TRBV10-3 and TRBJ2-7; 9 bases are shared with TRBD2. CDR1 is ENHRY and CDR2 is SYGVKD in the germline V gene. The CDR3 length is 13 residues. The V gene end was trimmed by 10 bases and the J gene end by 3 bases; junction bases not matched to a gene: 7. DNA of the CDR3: TGTGCCACCGCCCAGCGGGAGGACTACGAGCAGTACTTC. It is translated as CATAQREDYEQYF.

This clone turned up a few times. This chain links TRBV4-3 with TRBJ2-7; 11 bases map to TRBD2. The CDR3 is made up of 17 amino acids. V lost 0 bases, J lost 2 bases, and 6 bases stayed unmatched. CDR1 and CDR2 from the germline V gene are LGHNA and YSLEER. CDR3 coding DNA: TGCGCCAGCAGCCAAGAACTAGCGGGAGTTTTTACCTACGAGCAGTACTTC. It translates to CASSQELAGVFTYEQYF.

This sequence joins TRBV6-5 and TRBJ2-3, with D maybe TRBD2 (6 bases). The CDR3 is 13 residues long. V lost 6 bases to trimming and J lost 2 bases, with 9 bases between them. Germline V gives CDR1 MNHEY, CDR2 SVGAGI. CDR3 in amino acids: CASRRDFTDTQYF. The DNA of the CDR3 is TGTGCCAGCAGACGGGACTTCACAGATACGCAGTATTTT.

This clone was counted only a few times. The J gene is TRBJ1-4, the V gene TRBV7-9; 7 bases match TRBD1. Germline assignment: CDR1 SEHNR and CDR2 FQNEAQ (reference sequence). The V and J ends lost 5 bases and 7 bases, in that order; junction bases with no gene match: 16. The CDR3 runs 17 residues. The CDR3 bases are TGTGCCAGCAGCCTAGGGGCCGCCGAGGACAGGTTTGAAAAACTGTTTTTT. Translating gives CASSLGAAEDRFEKLFF.

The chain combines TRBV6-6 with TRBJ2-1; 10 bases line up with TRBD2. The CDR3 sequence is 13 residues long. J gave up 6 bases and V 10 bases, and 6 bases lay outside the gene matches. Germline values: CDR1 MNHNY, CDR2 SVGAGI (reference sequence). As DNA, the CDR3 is TGTGCCACCCGACGGACTAGCGGCAATGAGCAGTTCTTC. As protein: CATRRTSGNEQFF.

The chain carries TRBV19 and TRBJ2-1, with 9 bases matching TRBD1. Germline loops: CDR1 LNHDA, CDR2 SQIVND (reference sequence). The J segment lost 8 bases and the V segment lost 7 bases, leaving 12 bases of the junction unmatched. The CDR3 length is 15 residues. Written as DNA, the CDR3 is TGTGCCAGTAACCCTTACAGGGGGCGGAATGATGAGCAGTTCTTC. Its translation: CASNPYRGRNDEQFF.

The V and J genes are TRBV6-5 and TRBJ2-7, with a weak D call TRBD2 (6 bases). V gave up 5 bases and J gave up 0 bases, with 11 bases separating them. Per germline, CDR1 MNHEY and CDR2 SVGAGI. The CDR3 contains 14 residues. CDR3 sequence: CASSMGGASYEQYF. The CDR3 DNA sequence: TGTGCCAGCAGTATGGGGGGAGCCTCCTACGAGCAGTACTTC.

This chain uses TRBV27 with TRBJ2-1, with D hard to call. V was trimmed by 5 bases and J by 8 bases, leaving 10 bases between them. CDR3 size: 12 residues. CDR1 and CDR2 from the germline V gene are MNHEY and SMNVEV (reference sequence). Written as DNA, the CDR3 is TGTGCCAGCAGTAAATCCCCCGATGAGCAGTTCTTC. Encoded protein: CASSKSPDEQFF.

CDR3 region: CASSPLPTGVYGYTF. CDR3 in DNA: TGCGCCAGCAGCCCCCTCCCAACAGGGGTCTATGGCTACACCTTC. V usage is TRBV5-1 and J usage is TRBJ1-2; 7 bases agree with TRBD1. V was pared by 4 bases and J by 4 bases, with 10 bases of the junction left unmatched. Germline V lookup: CDR1 SGHRS, CDR2 YFSETQ. The CDR3 runs to 15 residues.

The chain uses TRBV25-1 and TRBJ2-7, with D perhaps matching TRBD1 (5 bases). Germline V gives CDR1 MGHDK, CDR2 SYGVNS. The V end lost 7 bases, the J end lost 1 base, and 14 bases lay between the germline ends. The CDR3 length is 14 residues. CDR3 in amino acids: CASTKGQGSYEQYF. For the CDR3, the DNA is TGTGCCAGCACCAAGGGCCAGGGATCCTACGAGCAGTACTTC.

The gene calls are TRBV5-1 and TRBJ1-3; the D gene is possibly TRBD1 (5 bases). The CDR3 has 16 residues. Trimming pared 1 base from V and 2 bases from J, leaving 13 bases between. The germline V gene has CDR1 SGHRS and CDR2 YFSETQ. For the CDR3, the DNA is TGCGCCAGCAGCTTGAGGGAACAGGCTCCTGGAAACACCATATATTTT. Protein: CASSLREQAPGNTIYF.